This is a list of T cell receptor beta chains from one sample in a study of T cells in Graves' hyperthyroidism and ophthalmopathy. TCRdb independently ran MiXCR on the multiplex PCR reads; one entry per CDR3 protein. Counted here are 300,000 to 350,000 distinct CDR3 sequences, over 11% occurring once; the ten biggest clones make up about 22%. Input material: blood. The receptors stem from a woman between 25 and 40 years old with Graves' hyperthyroidism. The conserved cysteine and the conserved F or W are not part of the CDR3 here. Clone size, where shown, is once, few, many, or a class for clones that have expanded.

>TRBV28|TRBJ1-2|many
ASGTGTGIANYGYT
>TRBV20-1|TRBJ1-1|many
SASQGLNTEAF
>TRBV28|TRBJ1-5|many
ASSLDPEANQPQH
>TRBV11-1|TRBJ1-1|many
ASSSGWNTEAF
>TRBV24-1|TRBJ1-1|many
ATGQGSEAF
>TRBV5-1|TRBJ2-2|.
ASSTQPLGQGSGELF
>TRBV28|TRBJ2-6|few
ASRGAGSGANVLT
>TRBV5-5|TRBJ1-2|many
ASSLGTALSGYT
>TRBV20-1|TRBJ2-1|.
SARDSLRYSPF
>TRBV4-1|TRBJ2-6|few
ASSQDLIRGTDGANVLT
>TRBV30|TRBJ1-5|.
AWSVVRSTGGISNQPQH
>TRBV5-5|TRBJ1-5|.
ASSFNSASNQPQH
>TRBV12-3/TRBV12-4|TRBJ2-7|many
ASSWVIGPYEQY